This TCR beta chain was captured in a study of T cell responses to AZD1222 COVID-19 vaccine. The CDR3 totals 15 residues. With V trimmed by 2 bases and J by 1 base, 1 base remained unmatched. Germline CDR1 SGDLS, CDR2 YYNGEE. Some clones are missing from TCRdb's copy, which holds only in-frame ones; the method was immunoSEQ multiplex PCR. Of 96,000 or so clones detected, 89% appear once; the ten largest clones hold about 1.5%. The source was peripheral blood, collected on day 0 of AZD1222 vaccination. This chain connects TRBV9 to TRBJ2-2, with TRBD2 identical over 8 bases. The origin of this receptor is an adult in good health. CDR3 nucleotides: TGTGCCAGCAGCGTGAGCGGGGGGAACACCGGGGAGCTGTTTTTT. This codes for CASSVSGGNTGELFF.